A selection of T cell receptor beta chains follows, all from one sample in a study of CD8+ T cells in alopecia areata. The table came from immunoSEQ multiplex PCR; TCRdb's copy has only in-frame clones and leaves some out. The table has 90,000 to 120,000 clones, less than 90% seen once. Sample: CD8+ T cells sorted from blood, taken at week 24, from a patient treated with tofacitinib. Receptors originate from a human donor with alopecia areata. Both conserved end residues are part of each CDR3. A D gene is named only where the DNA matches it firmly. Rows may omit the clone size; those that give it use once, few, many or a size class.

cdr3_nt,cdr3_aa,d_call,j_call,clone_size,v_call
TGTGCCAGCAGTCCCTATTTGACAGGAGGTTCAAGGGTCCAGCATTTT,CASSPYLTGGSRVQHF,.,TRBJ1-5,.,TRBV27
TGTGCCAGCAGTGAGGGCAGAGTGGACGAGCAGTACTTC,CASSEGRVDEQYF,.,TRBJ2-7,.,TRBV2
TGTGCCAGCAGCTTCAGCGGGGGAAACACAGATACGCAGTATTTT,CASSFSGGNTDTQYF,TRBD2,TRBJ2-3,.,TRBV11-3
TGCAGCGTCCTGGGAGGCGGGGAGCTGTTTTTT,CSVLGGGELFF,.,TRBJ2-2,.,TRBV29-1
TGTGCCATCAGTGAGTCAGGGCTGGGCTCCTACGAGCAGTACTTC,CAISESGLGSYEQYF,.,TRBJ2-7,.,TRBV10-3
TGCAGCGGGGAACTAGCGGGGGGCCTCACTACATACAATGAGCAGTTCTTC,CSGELAGGLTTYNEQFF,TRBD2,TRBJ2-1,.,TRBV29-1
TGTGCCAGCAGTGATGACATGAACACTGAAGCTTTCTTT,CASSDDMNTEAFF,.,TRBJ1-1,.,TRBV2
TGTGCCTGGAGTGTGGGTCGGTTACAGTCCCGTACTTTC,CAWSVGRLQSRTF,.,TRBJ2-7,.,TRBV30
TGTGCCAGCAGCCTGCAGGGGGCTGGTACCGGGGAGCTGTTTTTT,CASSLQGAGTGELFF,TRBD1,TRBJ2-2,.,TRBV13
TGTGCCATCAGTGAGTCGGACTCTCATAAGACCCAGTACTTC,CAISESDSHKTQYF,.,TRBJ2-5,few,TRBV10-3
TGTGCCATCAGTGAGTCTGTGGAGGCGGCAAGCACTGAAGCTTTCTTT,CAISESVEAASTEAFF,.,TRBJ1-1,.,TRBV10-3
TGCGCCAGCAGCTTGCCAAGGGGACAGGGGAAAGAGACCCAGTACTTC,CASSLPRGQGKETQYF,TRBD1,TRBJ2-5,once,TRBV5-1
TGCGCCAGCAGCTTAAGATCAGATACGCAGTATTTT,CASSLRSDTQYF,.,TRBJ2-3,.,TRBV5-1
TGTGCCAGCAGTGAAGCGGGGGGGAACAATGAGCAGTTCTTC,CASSEAGGNNEQFF,TRBD2,TRBJ2-1,.,TRBV2
TGTGCCAGCAGCTTAGGGCTAGCGGGGACGCGCAGCGAGACCCAGTACTTC,CASSLGLAGTRSETQYF,TRBD2,TRBJ2-5,once,TRBV11-2
TGTGCCAGCAGCTCTCCGGGACTAGCAACCCAAGAGACCCAGTACTTC,CASSSPGLATQETQYF,TRBD2,TRBJ2-5,.,TRBV5-4
TGTGCCAGTAGTATGGGACAGCAGAACACTGAAGCTTTCTTT,CASSMGQQNTEAFF,TRBD1,TRBJ1-1,few,TRBV19
TGTGCCAGCAGCTTAAGTGGGGATACGCAGTATTTT,CASSLSGDTQYF,.,TRBJ2-3,.,TRBV7-9
TGTGCCAGCAGTCCAGAGGACAGGTTTAATGAAAAACTGTTTTTT,CASSPEDRFNEKLFF,TRBD1,TRBJ1-4,.,TRBV27
TGCGCCAGCAGCTTGAAACAGGGTTGGGATGGCTACACCTTC,CASSLKQGWDGYTF,.,TRBJ1-2,.,TRBV5-1
TGTGCCAGCAGCAAAGTTCGCGGGGAAGTTCATGAGACCCAGTACTTC,CASSKVRGEVHETQYF,.,TRBJ2-5,.,TRBV2
TGCGCCAGCAGCCAAGTGGGGGACAGCTCCTACGAGCAGTACTTC,CASSQVGDSSYEQYF,TRBD1,TRBJ2-7,.,TRBV4-1
TGCGCCAGCAGCCAAGAAATTCGCGAGACTGGGGCCAACGTCCTGACTTTC,CASSQEIRETGANVLTF,.,TRBJ2-6,.,TRBV4-3
TGTGCCAGCAGTTTCCCATGGCGGCAGAATAGCAATCAGCCCCAGCATTTT,CASSFPWRQNSNQPQHF,.,TRBJ1-5,.,TRBV27
TGTGCCGGCATAGCACTCTCGGGGTCCTATGGCTACACCTTC,CAGIALSGSYGYTF,.,TRBJ1-2,.,TRBV7-8
TGCAGCGTTAAGGGCTACGAGCAGTACTTC,CSVKGYEQYF,.,TRBJ2-7,.,TRBV29-1
TGTGCCAGCAGCCAAGATCTGGCCGGACAGGGGAATCAGCCCCAGCATTTT,CASSQDLAGQGNQPQHF,TRBD1,TRBJ1-5,.,TRBV4-2
TGTGCCATCAACCAGGACAGGGGGAATGGAAACACCATATATTTT,CAINQDRGNGNTIYF,TRBD1,TRBJ1-3,once,TRBV10-3
TGCGCCAGCAGTCAACCGCCCCGTCGGATGCAGTACTTC,CASSQPPRRMQYF,.,TRBJ2-7,.,TRBV23-1
TGTGCCAGCAGCTTAGGGGGGGCGAGCACAGATACGCAGTATTTT,CASSLGGASTDTQYF,.,TRBJ2-3,.,TRBV7-9
TGTGCCAGCAACGAAGGCCATAGCAATCAGCCCCAGCATTTT,CASNEGHSNQPQHF,.,TRBJ1-5,.,TRBV21-1
TGCGCCAGCAGCTCCCGCGGGGCCGAGGGATTGAATGAGCAGTTCTTC,CASSSRGAEGLNEQFF,.,TRBJ2-1,.,TRBV5-1
TGTGCCAGCAGCTTACACGTAGGGGGGGCCACCACAGATACGCAGTATTTT,CASSLHVGGATTDTQYF,.,TRBJ2-3,.,TRBV7-2
TGTGCCAGCTCACGCCTTGGACAGAACACCGGGGAGCTGTTTTTT,CASSRLGQNTGELFF,.,TRBJ2-2,once,TRBV18
TGTGCCAGCAGCTTATTTGCAGGGGGCTCCTACGAGCAGTACTTC,CASSLFAGGSYEQYF,TRBD1,TRBJ2-7,.,TRBV5-5
TGTGCCAGCAGCTTAGACCTTTACTTGTACTTC,CASSLDLYLYF,.,TRBJ2-7,.,TRBV7-9
TGCGCCAGCAGCTGGGGGGGCCCCTACAATGAGCAGTTCTTC,CASSWGGPYNEQFF,.,TRBJ2-1,.,TRBV5-1
TGCGCCAGCAGCCAAGTGGGATACAATGAGCAGTTCTTC,CASSQVGYNEQFF,.,TRBJ2-1,.,TRBV4-1
TGTGCCAGCAGCGAGGGGCAGGGAGGGAGCTACGAGCAGTACTTC,CASSEGQGGSYEQYF,TRBD2,TRBJ2-7,.,TRBV2
TGCGCCAGCAGCCAAGAAAGCGGGGGGGCCTTAAATGAGCAGTTCTTC,CASSQESGGALNEQFF,TRBD2,TRBJ2-1,once,TRBV4-3
TGTGCCAGCAGCCAAGAGGAACACCTCTCCTCCTACGAGCAGTACTTC,CASSQEEHLSSYEQYF,.,TRBJ2-7,.,TRBV4-2
TGTGCCTGGAACCTCGGACACGAGGGTAGGGGTGGCTACACCTTC,CAWNLGHEGRGGYTF,.,TRBJ1-2,few,TRBV30
TGTGCCACCCATGAAGGACAGGGTTGGGGCCAAGAGACCCAGTACTTC,CATHEGQGWGQETQYF,TRBD1,TRBJ2-5,few,TRBV27
TGTGCCAGCAGCCAGCCCCGACAGGGGGCTGTCGGGGAGCTGTTTTTT,CASSQPRQGAVGELFF,TRBD1,TRBJ2-2,.,TRBV7-9
TGTGCCAGCAGTTACGGCCGAGCAGGGGGACACACTGAAGCTTTCTTT,CASSYGRAGGHTEAFF,TRBD1,TRBJ1-1,.,TRBV6-5
TGTGCCAGTAGTTCCGCGATTGGATACGAGCAGTACTTC,CASSSAIGYEQYF,.,TRBJ2-7,.,TRBV19
TGTGCCAGCAGCCAAGAAAGTAGCGGGGGGGCCGGTTACGAGCAGTACTTC,CASSQESSGGAGYEQYF,TRBD2,TRBJ2-7,few,TRBV4-2
TGTGCCAGTATGGGACAACCCTCCTACAATGAGCAGTTCTTC,CASMGQPSYNEQFF,.,TRBJ2-1,once,TRBV19
TGTGCCAGCAGTTACTCGAAGGTAACTGAGCAGTTCTTC,CASSYSKVTEQFF,.,TRBJ2-1,.,TRBV6-5
TGTGCCAGCAGCCCGGGGACCGAGGACTACGAGCAGTACTTC,CASSPGTEDYEQYF,.,TRBJ2-7,.,TRBV7-9
TGCGCCAGCAGCCCCGACTCCGGGACAGTCTACAATGAGCAGTTCTTC,CASSPDSGTVYNEQFF,TRBD1,TRBJ2-1,.,TRBV4-3
TGTGCCTGGGGAGACAGGGGCCGTTCTTTCTTC,CAWGDRGRSFF,TRBD1,TRBJ2-1,.,TRBV30
TGTGCCAGCAGCTCCCGGACTAGCGGGGGGTTGGATACGCAGTATTTT,CASSSRTSGGLDTQYF,TRBD2,TRBJ2-3,.,TRBV11-2
TGTGCCAGCAGCTTAGGTGGGGGATCCTACGAGCAGTACTTC,CASSLGGGSYEQYF,.,TRBJ2-7,.,TRBV7-2